This T cell receptor beta chain was sequenced in a study of radiotherapy plus CTLA-4 blockade in lung cancer. Whole-study context: For 15% to 20% of patients, objective responses occurred, and approximately 30% had disease control.

This clone occurred a few times. Its target is unknown. Other nucleotide sequences from this sample produce the same CDR3. The CDR3 is 16 residues long. CDR1 is MNHNY and CDR2 is SVGAGI in the germline V gene (reference sequence). The V gene end was trimmed by 2 bases and the J gene end by 8 bases; junction bases not matched to a gene: 8. Study-level findings and limits: Early blood T cell clone changes and increased post-radiation serum interferon-beta were reportedly the strongest response predictors.

TCRdb keeps only in-frame clones here, not all; method: immunoSEQ multiplex PCR. Here the sample spans approximately 77,000 clones, about 84% being singletons. Those patients who had chemo-refractory metastatic non-small-cell lung cancer were given focal radiation along with CTLA-4 blockade through ipilimumab. The rearrangement joins TRBV6-6 to TRBJ2-1; 11 nucleotides match TRBD2. This sequence was found in a human donor with non-small cell lung cancer who had stable disease on radiotherapy plus ipilimumab. The input for sequencing was peripheral blood, taken from a patient treated with radiotherapy plus ipilimumab. The CDR3 nucleotides are TGTGCCAGCAGTTACCGCCGACTAGCGGGATCGGATGAGCAGTTCTTC. Its protein is CASSYRRLAGSDEQFF.